Below are 12 T cell receptor beta chains sequenced from a single sample in a study of cytomegalovirus exposure and HLA in healthy donors. In the PCR, 60 Vbeta and 13 Jbeta primers were used. Method: immunoSEQ multiplex PCR; TCRdb's copy keeps in-frame clones and lacks some. The profile shows tens of thousands of clones, roughly 76% of them singletons. Sequencing was done on a sample of PBMCs. The receptors derive from a woman in her 40s in good health and CMV-seronegative.

The chain combines TRBV6-6 with TRBJ1-5; no firm D call. The V end was cut by 4 bases, the J end by 6 bases, with 10 bases between. Germline V gene lookup returns CDR1 MNHNY and CDR2 SVGAGI (reference sequence). The CDR3 has 13 residues. The DNA for the CDR3 is TGTGCCAGCAGTTCCGATTCAGGTCAGCCCCAGCATTTT. Amino acid sequence: CASSSDSGQPQHF.

The chain carries TRBV5-1 and TRBJ2-5; 9 nucleotides line up with TRBD1. Germline V gene data show CDR1 as SGHRS and CDR2 as YFSETQ. The CDR3 sequence is 16 residues long. The junction had 5 bases not matched to a gene; V was cut back by 1 base and J by 1 base. This chain's CDR3 is CASSLWTGASQETQYF. CDR3 bases: TGCGCCAGCAGCTTGTGGACAGGGGCGTCCCAAGAGACCCAGTACTTC.

V and J are TRBV28 and TRBJ1-1; D perhaps matches TRBD1 (5 bases). CDR3 length: 14 amino acids. Between the trimmed V and J ends, which lost 8 bases and 3 bases, there was a span of 16 bases. Per germline, CDR1 MDHEN and CDR2 SYDVKM. As DNA, the CDR3 is TGTGCCAGCTTCGAGACGGGGGGTTACACTGAAGCTTTCTTT. This sequence encodes CASFETGGYTEAFF.

The sample holds a few counts of this clone. The CDR3 region is CASSLEGNSNQPQHF. In nucleotides, the CDR3 is TGTGCCAGCAGCTTGGAGGGGAATAGCAATCAGCCCCAGCATTTT. This sequence joins TRBV5-8 and TRBJ1-5, with D possibly matching TRBD1 (5 bases). Trimming cost V 0 bases and J 0 bases, with 7 bases left between them. The length of the CDR3 is 15 residues. Germline values: CDR1 SGHTS, CDR2 YDEGEE.

The rearrangement links TRBV2 to TRBJ1-6; 10 bases are shared with TRBD1. The CDR3 has 15 amino acids. J gave up 9 bases and V 6 bases, and 8 bases lay outside the gene matches. In germline, CDR1 is SNHLY, CDR2 FYNNEI. This CDR3 reads CASSRGQGISSPLHF. CDR3 nucleotides: TGTGCCAGCAGCCGGGGACAGGGGATTAGTTCACCCCTCCACTTT.

This clone has a single count. The chain uses TRBV7-9 and TRBJ2-7; D may be TRBD1 (6 bases). The germline V gene has CDR1 SEHNR and CDR2 FQNEAQ (reference sequence). Trimming took off 4 bases at V and 2 bases at J, with 12 bases between the two ends. The CDR3 runs 14 residues. The CDR3 region is CASSSSGTPYEQYV. The CDR3 DNA sequence: TGTGCCAGCAGCTCATCCGGGACACCCTACGAGCAGTACGTC.

This clone was observed a few times. CDR3 nucleotide sequence: TGCGCCAGCAGCCAAGTAACATTGGGGACAGGGGGCACAGATACGCAGTATTTT. Encoded protein: CASSQVTLGTGGTDTQYF. The genes are TRBV4-1 and TRBJ2-3, with 10 bases lining up with TRBD1. CDR1 and CDR2 (germline): MGHRA, YSYEKL. The CDR3 is 18 amino acids. The ends lost 1 base at V and 1 base at J; junction bases unmatched: 8.

This clone has just a few counts. The J gene is TRBJ1-5, the V gene TRBV2, with 8 bases matching TRBD1. The CDR3 is 14 amino acids. CDR1 is SNHLY and CDR2 is FYNNEI in the germline V gene. V was clipped by 4 bases and J by 1 base; unmatched bases: 0. For the CDR3, the DNA is TGTGCCAGCAGTGGACAGGGGAGCAATCAGCCCCAGCATTTT. Its protein product is CASSGQGSNQPQHF.

A few counts support this clone. This chain uses TRBV28 with TRBJ2-1; 7 positions match TRBD1. CDR1 MDHEN and CDR2 SYDVKM come from the germline V gene. The CDR3 length is 14 residues. V was pared by 5 bases and J by 4 bases, with 5 bases of the junction left unmatched. The CDR3 is CASSQWDRYNEQFF. The CDR3, as DNA: TGTGCCAGCAGTCAATGGGACAGATACAATGAGCAGTTCTTC.

The genes are TRBV28 and TRBJ1-3, with D possibly TRBD1 on 6 matching bases. The V gene's germline CDR1 is MDHEN and CDR2 SYDVKM. Trimming left V 7 bases short and J 8 bases short, with 24 bases between. The CDR3 totals 16 residues. CDR3 region: CASTQDSPLRVDTIYF. The CDR3 DNA is TGTGCCAGCACCCAGGACAGCCCCCTCCGGGTTGACACCATATATTTT.

CDR3 nucleotide sequence: TGTGCCAGCAGTTCGGACACCTCCTACGAGCAGTACGTC. This encodes CASSSDTSYEQYV. This rearrangement joins TRBV28 to TRBJ2-7; tentatively, D is TRBD1 (5 bases). The CDR3 sequence is 13 residues long. V lost 4 bases and J 0 bases, leaving 7 bases between the germline ends. Germline V gives CDR1 MDHEN, CDR2 SYDVKM.

The chain links TRBV6-6 to TRBJ2-5; 8 bases align to TRBD1. Germline loops: CDR1 MNHNY, CDR2 SVGAGI (reference sequence). The CDR3 has 13 amino acids. V shed 9 bases, J shed 5 bases, and the junction held 8 bases outside the gene matches. CDR3 amino acids: CARLRTGWETQYF. CDR3 bases: TGTGCCAGACTCCGGACAGGGTGGGAGACCCAGTACTTC.